This TCR beta chain was sequenced for a study of long-term antiretroviral therapy in people with HIV (dated by TCRdb to between 2021 and 2024). General notes on the study: The earliest samples were collected roughly a decade before the 2015 WHO recommendation for immediate ART, at a time when ART was usually postponed until CD4 counts fell. This retrospective serial study examined whether starting ART and sustained HIV suppression were associated with changes in the composition and diversity of the TRB repertoire in peripheral blood. A total of 150 to 200 cryopreserved PBMC samples were contributed to the cohort by 30 adults with confirmed HIV infection, with samples collected serially over a mean of approximately 6 years (range 1-12). Among the 30 to 35 participants with HIV, eleven to twelve were female. No cross-contamination during QIAcube processing was seen in test extractions of a monoclonal T-cell line run alongside roughly 35 polyclonal samples.

The full study reports these points: Starting ART was linked to a significant rise in TRB diversity, yet even with long-term ART the diversity remained significantly lower than in transplant donor controls. No data were available on ART adherence, viral resistance or therapy changes, limiting inferences about post-ART repertoire changes. At every time point, the repertoire was dominated by expanded TRB clones first identified before ART initiation, although this dominance fluctuated and, in many PLHIV, declined after ART. The samples span the years 2004 to 2017, and the ART regimens used may be less effective than current regimens. Owing to limited PBMC availability, only the TCR beta chain was sequenced, without alpha chain pairing. Because pre-ART samples had limited cell numbers, unsorted PBMC were profiled rather than sorted CD4+ and CD8+ T cells. Narrower CDR3 length ranges were observed in HIV repertoires than in controls, and an antigen-experienced repertoire with only a slight naive shift after ART was suggested by the network structure.

Participants were included only if at least one PBMC sample before ART initiation and at least two post-ART samples were available. All participants with HIV were treated in the United States of America. Before DNA extraction, cryopreserved samples of roughly 1-10 million PBMC were thawed and washed. At the time of the earliest PBMC sample, participants with HIV were aged between about 23 and 55 years. Per participant, PBMC samples came from 1-4 timepoints prior to ART initiation and 2-8 timepoints following ART initiation, for a median of 7 samples. Serial HIV viral load, CD4+ T-cell count, ART history and demographic data were obtained for every participant. Using a Qiagen kit on a QIAcube, genomic DNA was extracted from unsorted PBMC, with samples processed in batches of 12. Trimming costs V 5 bases and J 2 bases, and their ends lie 6 bases apart. CDR1 and CDR2, looked up from the germline V gene (reference sequence), are LNHDA and SQIVND. The cysteine opens and the phenylalanine closes a CDR3 of 13 amino acids. CDR3 DNA only is kept here, 39 bases in frame from base 1.

The immunoSEQ hsTCRB v3.0 assay was used at survey level resolution to sequence the TRB variable region. The target sequencing depth for TRB was 40,000-50,000 T-cell genomes per sample. TRB libraries were pooled and sequenced on an Illumina MiSeq using a v3 150-cycle kit. Per the authors' processing: Analysis of repertoires was carried out in R inside a reproducible Nextflow workflow spanning QC, data transformation and analysis. LymphoSeq2, an R package for exploring AIRR-Seq data, was used to implement custom analyses. Four samples that produced fewer than 5000 total TRB sequences were removed, so 180 or so HIV repertoires were analyzed. Among the 170 to 200 HIV repertoires that were kept, 59 were collected before ART initiation and more than 120 were collected after ART initiation. Repertoires were downsampled to 5000 TRB nucleotide sequences, with summary statistics averaged over 100 downsampling iterations. The analysis kept only TRB sequences whose CDR3 regions were at least seven amino acids long. A Shannon entropy-derived clonality score and the Gini coefficient were used to measure diversity. In the repertoire networks, any two of the top 5000 CDR3 amino acid sequences were connected whenever the two sequences differed by an edit distance of one. For TRB CDR3 amino acid sequences, GLIPH2 was used to predict antigen specificity groups and MHC restriction. Known CMV, EBV, HIV or tissue antigen associations were flagged by matching CDR3 amino acid sequences against VDJdb and McPAS-TCR. Pre-ART, post-ART and control groups were compared with Wilcoxon signed-rank tests and Holm-Bonferroni correction. In TCRdb, the immuneACCESS table is reduced to in-frame sequences with V and J assigned. These tables do not hold every clone; where another copy was compared, an unresolved V gene accounts for under half, and the others remain unexplained. The DNA gave D and trimming, while V, J and clone size come from that table. This sample is represented by tens of thousands of clones; roughly 80% of them were singletons. The top ten clonotypes cover roughly a sixth of the sample.

About this clone itself: This receptor's antigen is unknown. No quality values exist for individual bases; no much larger clone is one base distant.

The TCR originated in a man aged 40-49 years with HIV. The V and J segments used are TRBV19 and TRBJ1-4; the D gene remains uncertain. Sample: unsorted PBMCs, taken 0.5 years before starting antiretroviral therapy. The nucleotide sequence reads as follows: TGTGCCAGTAGTGTGTGGACTAATGAAAAACTGTTTTTT. Its translation is CASSVWTNEKLFF. Where the CDR3 stops, the reference TRBV19 and TRBJ1-4 genes take over; the full variable domain is DGGITQSPKYLFRKEGQNVTLSCEQNLNHDAMYWYRQDPGQGLRLIYYSQIVNDFQKGDIAEGYSVSREKKESFPLTVTSAQKNPTAFYLCASSVWTNEKLFFGSGTQLSVL.